This passage covers 24 T cell receptor beta chains from one sample sequenced in a study of shared clonotypes between healthy human individuals (dated by TCRdb to 2019 to 2021). Library generation was performed with the immunoSEQ multiplex PCR assay. The source is immuneACCESS, and TCRdb retained only in-frame sequences with V and J called. Part of the clones is not carried over; for the studies checked, unresolved V genes explain less than half of this, and the remainder is unexplained. The sample table lists 500,000 to 650,000 clones, around 78% of them with a count of one. The ten top clones hold about 12% of the sample. The sample consisted of PBMCs. These receptors were obtained from a woman between 35 and 50 years old in good health. Some clones in this sample may be carry-over from other donors' samples.

The rearrangement joins TRBV2 to TRBJ2-5; no definite D call. This CDR3 contains 11 residues. The V end lost 4 bases, the J end lost 5 bases, and 5 bases lay between the germline ends. CDR1 is SNHLY, CDR2 FYNNEI, per germline. The CDR3 DNA reads TGTGCCAGCAGTGGATGGGAGACCCAGTACTTC. Amino acid sequence: CASSGWETQYF.

The chain has TRBV7-3 and TRBJ2-5; 8 positions agree with TRBD2. CDR3 length: 15 residues. Germline V gives CDR1 SGHTA, CDR2 FQGTGA. V shed 0 bases, J shed 5 bases, and the junction held 5 bases outside the gene matches. The CDR3 sequence is CASSLTGREEETQYF. In nucleotides, the CDR3 is TGTGCCAGCAGCTTAACCGGGCGGGAGGAGGAGACCCAGTACTTC.

The genes are TRBV28 and TRBJ2-1; 11 bases line up with TRBD2. V trimming: 8 bases; J trimming: 1 base; junction bases outside the gene matches: 4. The CDR3 runs 15 residues. Per the germline V gene, CDR1 is MDHEN and CDR2 is SYDVKM. CDR3 sequence reads: CASGTSGSSYNEQFF. The CDR3 nucleotides read TGTGCCAGCGGCACTAGCGGGAGTTCCTACAATGAGCAGTTCTTC.

The chain uses TRBV10-3 and TRBJ2-7, with a possible D match to TRBD2 (5 bases). This CDR3 has 13 residues. Germline CDR1 reads ENHRY; CDR2 reads SYGVKD. The germline V and J ends were trimmed by 3 bases and 2 bases, with 8 bases remaining between them. The CDR3 nucleotides read TGTGCCATCAGTGACCGGGGAGCCTACGAGCAGTACTTC. It yields the protein CAISDRGAYEQYF.

Remarks on this clone: This sequence may be a read error, since a much larger clone differs from it by one base. The V and J genes are TRBV6-6 and TRBJ2-7, with no clear D. Trimming took 0 bases from V and 0 from J, leaving 9 bases between them. The CDR3 has 15 amino acids. From germline, CDR1 is MNHNY and CDR2 SVGAGI (reference sequence). CDR3: CASSYSSIASYEQYF. Here the CDR3 DNA reads TGTGCCAGCAGTTACTCGAGTATAGCCTCCTACGAGCAGTACTTC.

The J gene is TRBJ2-7, the V gene TRBV6-5; TRBD1 is a possible D gene (6 bases). Trimming shortened V by 8 bases and J by 5 bases, and 16 bases separated the two germline ends. The CDR3 has 13 amino acids. From germline, CDR1 is MNHEY and CDR2 SVGAGI. CDR3 residues: CASRPPGADEQYF. The CDR3 DNA is TGTGCCAGCCGCCCTCCAGGGGCGGACGAGCAGTACTTC.

This rearrangement joins TRBV7-9 to TRBJ2-1, with a possible D match to TRBD1 (7 bases). Germline CDR1 SEHNR, CDR2 FQNEAQ (reference sequence). CDR3 size: 16 residues. Trimming left V 1 base short and J 7 bases short, with 17 bases between. The CDR3: CASSLVLAPGGNEQFF. The CDR3 region has the DNA TGTGCCAGCAGCTTAGTTTTAGCACCAGGGGGGAATGAGCAGTTCTTC.

CDR3 amino acids: CASSQRTSEAFF. CDR3 DNA: TGTGCCAGCAGTCAAAGAACATCTGAAGCTTTCTTT. The V gene is TRBV28, the J gene TRBJ1-1; D ambiguous. Germline assignment: CDR1 MDHEN and CDR2 SYDVKM. V was clipped by 5 bases and J by 6 bases, with 10 bases between them. CDR3 length equals 12 residues.

To note about this clone: Additional DNA sequences in this sample encode the identical CDR3. The chain links TRBV2 to TRBJ2-5, with D tentatively TRBD1 (6 bases). V lost 5 bases and J 0 bases, leaving 10 bases between the germline ends. The V gene's germline CDR1 is SNHLY and CDR2 FYNNEI. The CDR3 covers 14 residues. The CDR3 nucleotides read TGTGCCAGCAGTCGAGACAGGAACCAAGAGACCCAGTACTTC. It encodes CASSRDRNQETQYF. The whole variable domain, remainder taken from reference TRBV2 and TRBJ2-5, is EPEVTQTPSHQVTQMGQEVILRCVPISNHLYFYWYRQILGQKVEFLVSFYNNEISEKSEIFDDQFSVERPDGSNFTLKIRSTKLEDSAMYFCASSRDRNQETQYFGPGTRLLVL.

In DNA, the CDR3 is TGCGCCAGCAGCTTGGAAGGGGGACTAGCGGGAGGGCTGAAGACCCAGTACTTC. Its protein is CASSLEGGLAGGLKTQYF. The chain has TRBV5-1 and TRBJ2-5; TRBD2 aligns across 16 bases. The germline CDR1 and CDR2 sequences are SGHRS and YFSETQ. With V trimmed by 0 bases and J by 6 bases, 8 bases remained unmatched. The CDR3 runs 18 residues.

The rearrangement links TRBV18 to TRBJ2-3, with D perhaps matching TRBD1 (6 bases). This CDR3 is 15 amino acids long. Trimming cost V 2 bases and J 0 bases, with 9 bases left between them. Germline-derived CDR1 and CDR2 are KGHSH and LQKENI. The CDR3 coding sequence is TGTGCCAGCTCACCAACGGGACAAAGCACAGATACGCAGTATTTT. Its translation: CASSPTGQSTDTQYF.

The DNA of the CDR3 is TGTGCCAGCTCACCACCGGTGGGAGTAAGCACAGATACGCAGTATTTT. It encodes CASSPPVGVSTDTQYF. The chain joins TRBV18 to TRBJ2-3; maybe TRBD2 (5 bases). V was shortened by 0 bases and J by 0 bases, with 10 bases between the two germline ends. Germline V gene lookup returns CDR1 KGHSH and CDR2 LQKENI. The CDR3 is made up of 16 amino acids.

CDR3 sequence: CASSLERGSNEQFF. The CDR3 DNA reads as TGTGCCAGCAGCTTAGAGCGCGGGAGCAATGAGCAGTTCTTC. The chain couples TRBV11-3 to TRBJ2-1; 7 bases align to TRBD2. V trimming: 0 bases; J trimming: 6 bases; junction bases outside the gene matches: 2. CDR1 is SGHNT, CDR2 YENEEA, per germline. The CDR3 length is 14 residues. The full variable domain, in which reference TRBV11-3 and TRBJ2-1 provide the parts outside the CDR3, is EAGVVQSPRYKIIEKKQPVAFWCNPISGHNTLYWYLQNLGQGPELLIRYENEEAVDDSQLPKDRFSAERLKGVDSTLKIQPAELGDSAVYLCASSLERGSNEQFFGPGTRLTVL.

As to this clone: Other DNA sequences within the sample encode an identical CDR3. The rearrangement links TRBV5-1 to TRBJ2-7; 7 nucleotides align to TRBD1. This CDR3 is 15 amino acids long. The germline V gene has CDR1 SGHRS and CDR2 YFSETQ. V lost 3 bases to trimming and J lost 0 bases; unmatched junction nucleotides: 6. CDR3 region: CASSYRTGSSYEQYF. Here the CDR3 DNA reads TGCGCCAGCAGCTACCGGACAGGATCCTCCTACGAGCAGTACTTC.

The rearrangement links TRBV18 to TRBJ2-5; D ambiguous. Deletions cut 6 bases from V and 2 bases from J, with 7 bases between. The germline CDR1 and CDR2 sequences are KGHSH and LQKENI. The CDR3 spans 12 residues. The CDR3 DNA is TGTGCCAGCTCCACTCAGCAAGAGACCCAGTACTTC. As protein: CASSTQQETQYF.

This clone was seen many times. At the DNA level, this CDR3 is encoded by other sequences in the same sample as well. The chain carries TRBV7-9 and TRBJ2-2; TRBD1 or TRBD2 may be the D gene (5 bases each). This CDR3 contains 14 residues. The germline CDR1 and CDR2 sequences are SEHNR and FQNEAQ (reference sequence). The V end was cut by 3 bases, the J end by 3 bases, with 8 bases between. The CDR3 here is CASSLRGYTGELFF. The CDR3 DNA follows: TGTGCCAGCAGCTTGAGGGGTTACACCGGGGAGCTGTTTTTT.

The rearrangement links TRBV28 to TRBJ2-3; no definite D call. This CDR3 has 12 amino acids. Per the germline V gene, CDR1 is MDHEN and CDR2 is SYDVKM. V was trimmed by 4 bases and J by 4 bases, leaving 6 bases between them. The CDR3 here is CASSSPSDTQYF. The DNA of the CDR3 is TGTGCCAGCAGTTCCCCTTCAGATACGCAGTATTTT. Based on the CDR3 plus reference TRBV28 and TRBJ2-3, the full variable domain is DVKVTQSSRYLVKRTGEKVFLECVQDMDHENMFWYRQDPGLGLRLIYFSYDVKMKEKGDIPEGYSVSREKKERFSLILESASTNQTSMYLCASSSPSDTQYFGPGTRLTVL.

The CDR3 nucleotides read TGTGCCAGCAGCTTCGGGGCAGGACATGGCTACACCTTC. As protein: CASSFGAGHGYTF. V and J are TRBV7-2 and TRBJ1-2; TRBD1 is a possible D gene (5 bases). The V end lost 3 bases, the J end lost 6 bases, and 11 bases lay between the germline ends. Per the germline V gene, CDR1 is SGHTA and CDR2 is FQGNSA. This CDR3 is built from 13 residues.

This sequence joins TRBV7-6 and TRBJ2-7; D is undetermined. Germline CDR1 is SGHVS and CDR2 is FNYEAQ. The CDR3 sequence is 13 residues long. V was clipped by 0 bases and J by 0 bases, with 3 bases between them. CDR3 bases: TGTGCCAGCAGCTTAGCTAGCTCCTACGAGCAGTACTTC. It specifies CASSLASSYEQYF.

As for this clone: This specimen includes other DNA sequences encoding the same CDR3. CDR3: CAWSPGGETQYF. The CDR3, as DNA: TGTGCCTGGAGCCCAGGGGGAGAGACCCAGTACTTC. This chain connects TRBV30 to TRBJ2-5, with 7 bases aligning to TRBD1. J gave up 4 bases and V 3 bases, and 2 bases lay outside the gene matches. CDR1 and CDR2 (germline): GTSNPN, SVGIG (reference sequence). The CDR3 sequence is 12 residues long.

The chain has TRBV30 and TRBJ2-2, with D maybe TRBD2 (6 bases). CDR1 is GTSNPN and CDR2 is SVGIG in the germline V gene (reference sequence). The V end lost 2 bases, the J end lost 8 bases, and 15 bases lay between the germline ends. This CDR3 contains 14 residues. The CDR3 reads CAWSRDSGGGELFF. The CDR3 coding sequence is TGTGCCTGGAGTAGGGACTCTGGAGGTGGGGAGCTGTTTTTT.

This rearrangement joins TRBV11-2 to TRBJ2-2; 9 bases map to TRBD1. Losses at the gene ends were 5 bases for V and 7 bases for J; bases not matched to a gene: 8. CDR3 length: 15 amino acids. Germline-derived CDR1 and CDR2 are SGHAT and FQNNGV. The CDR3 DNA reads as TGTGCCAGCAGCCCGTGGACAGGGGTGGACGGGGAGCTGTTTTTT. Translating it yields CASSPWTGVDGELFF. The complete variable domain, with remaining parts taken from reference TRBV11-2 and TRBJ2-2, reads EAGVAQSPRYKIIEKRQSVAFWCNPISGHATLYWYQQILGQGPKLLIQFQNNGVVDDSQLPKDRFSAERLKGVDSTLKIQPAKLEDSAVYLCASSPWTGVDGELFFGEGSRLTVL.

This clone showed up just a few times. The chain combines TRBV15 with TRBJ2-2, with 7 bases aligning to TRBD1. Germline trimming cut 0 bases from V and 6 bases from J; bases unmatched to any gene: 4. Looked up from germline, CDR1 is LNHNV and CDR2 is YYDKDF (reference sequence). The CDR3 is 15 residues long. The CDR3 reads CATSRDYTGAGELFF. The CDR3 DNA sequence: TGTGCCACCAGCAGAGACTATACAGGGGCCGGGGAGCTGTTTTTT.

The chain recombines TRBV7-2 with TRBJ2-1; D is possibly TRBD2 (7 bases). The CDR3 has 15 residues. Trimming removed 1 base at V and 7 bases at J, with 14 bases between. Germline lookup yields CDR1 SGHTA and CDR2 FQGNSA. The CDR3 here is CASSLVRGAGNEQFF. As DNA, the CDR3 is TGTGCCAGCAGCTTAGTACGGGGGGCAGGGAATGAGCAGTTCTTC. The full variable domain, completed using reference TRBV7-2 and TRBJ2-1, is GAGVSQSPSNKVTEKGKDVELRCDPISGHTALYWYRQSLGQGLEFLIYFQGNSAPDKSGLPSDRFSAERTGGSVSTLTIQRTQQEDSAVYLCASSLVRGAGNEQFFGPGTRLTVL.